This paragraph reports one TCR beta chain. Trimming shortened V by 1 base and J by 0 bases, and 10 bases separated the two germline ends. CDR3 length: 16 residues. CDR1 and CDR2 from the germline V gene are SGHDT and YYEEEE. The sample originates from a study of cytomegalovirus exposure and HLA in healthy donors. The study ran its PCR with 60 Vbeta and 13 Jbeta primers. The repertoire was sequenced with immunoSEQ multiplex PCR; TCRdb's copy has only in-frame clones and lacks some. Among under 200,000 clones listed, approximately 62% were seen once. This chain uses TRBV5-6 with TRBJ2-2; a weak D match, TRBD1 (6 bases). Sequenced: PBMCs. This TCR was sampled from a man aged 50 or older in good health and CMV-seronegative. DNA for the CDR3: TGTGCCAGCAGCTTGCAAGGGGGTCCGAACACCGGGGAGCTGTTTTTT. As protein: CASSLQGGPNTGELFF.